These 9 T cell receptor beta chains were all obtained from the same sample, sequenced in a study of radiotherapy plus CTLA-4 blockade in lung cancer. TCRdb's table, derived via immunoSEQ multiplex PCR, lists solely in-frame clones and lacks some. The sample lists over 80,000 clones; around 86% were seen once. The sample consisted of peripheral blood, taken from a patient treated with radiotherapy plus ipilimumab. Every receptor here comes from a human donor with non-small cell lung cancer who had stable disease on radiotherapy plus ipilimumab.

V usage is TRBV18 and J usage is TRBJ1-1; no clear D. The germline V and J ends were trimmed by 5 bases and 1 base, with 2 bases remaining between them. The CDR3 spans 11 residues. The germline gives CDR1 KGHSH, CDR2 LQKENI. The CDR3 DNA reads TGTGCCAGCTCATCGAACACTGAAGCTTTCTTT. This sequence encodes CASSSNTEAFF.

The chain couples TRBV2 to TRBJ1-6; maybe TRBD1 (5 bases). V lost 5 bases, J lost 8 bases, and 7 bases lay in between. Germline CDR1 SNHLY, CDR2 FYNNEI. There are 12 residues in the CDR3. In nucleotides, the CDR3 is TGTGCCAGCAGTACACAGGATTCACCCCTCCACTTT. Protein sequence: CASSTQDSPLHF.

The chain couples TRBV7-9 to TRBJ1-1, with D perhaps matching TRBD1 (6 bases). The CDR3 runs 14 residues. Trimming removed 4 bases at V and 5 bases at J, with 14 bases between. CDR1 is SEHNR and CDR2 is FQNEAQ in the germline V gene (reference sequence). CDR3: CASSSQGEGTEAFF. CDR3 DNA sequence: TGTGCCAGCAGCTCACAGGGCGAGGGGACTGAAGCTTTCTTT. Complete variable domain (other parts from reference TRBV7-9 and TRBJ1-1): DTGVSQNPRHKITKRGQNVTFRCDPISEHNRLYWYRQTLGQGPEFLTYFQNEAQLEKSRLLSDRFSAERPKGSFSTLEIQRTEQGDSAMYLCASSSQGEGTEAFFGQGTRLTVV.

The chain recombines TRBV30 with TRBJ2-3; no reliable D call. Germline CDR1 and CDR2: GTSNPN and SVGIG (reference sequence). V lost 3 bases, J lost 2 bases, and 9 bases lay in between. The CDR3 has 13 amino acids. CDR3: CAWRISSTDTQYF. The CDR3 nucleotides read TGTGCCTGGAGGATTAGTTCCACAGATACGCAGTATTTT. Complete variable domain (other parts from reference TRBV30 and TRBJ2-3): SQTIHQWPATLVQPVGSPLSLECTVEGTSNPNLYWYRQAAGRGLQLLFYSVGIGQISSEVPQNLSASRPQDRQFILSSKKLLLSDSGFYLCAWRISSTDTQYFGPGTRLTVL.

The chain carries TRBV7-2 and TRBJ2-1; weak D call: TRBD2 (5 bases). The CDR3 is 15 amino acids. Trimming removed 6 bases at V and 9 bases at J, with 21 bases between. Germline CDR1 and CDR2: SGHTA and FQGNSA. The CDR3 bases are TGTGCCAGCAGTACGGCACCGCGGGCGGTAGGTGAGCAGTTCTTC. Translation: CASSTAPRAVGEQFF.

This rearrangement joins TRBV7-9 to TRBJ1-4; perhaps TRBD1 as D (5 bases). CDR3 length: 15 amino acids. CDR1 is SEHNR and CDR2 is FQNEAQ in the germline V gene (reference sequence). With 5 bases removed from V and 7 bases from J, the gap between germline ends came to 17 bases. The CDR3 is CASSPGQGTAEKLFF. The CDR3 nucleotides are TGTGCCAGCAGCCCTGGTCAGGGAACGGCTGAAAAACTGTTTTTT.

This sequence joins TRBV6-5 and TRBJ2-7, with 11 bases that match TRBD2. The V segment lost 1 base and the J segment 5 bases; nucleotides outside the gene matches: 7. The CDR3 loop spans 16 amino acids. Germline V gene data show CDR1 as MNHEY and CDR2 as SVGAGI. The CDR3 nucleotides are TGTGCCAGCAGTTACTTCTCTAGCGGGAGGACCAACGAGCAGTACTTC. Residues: CASSYFSSGRTNEQYF.

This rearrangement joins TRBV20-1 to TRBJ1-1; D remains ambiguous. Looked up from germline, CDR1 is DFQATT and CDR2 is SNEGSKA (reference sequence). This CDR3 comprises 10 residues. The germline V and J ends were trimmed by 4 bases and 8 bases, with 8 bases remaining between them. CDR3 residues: CSAMGLEAFF. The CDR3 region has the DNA TGCAGTGCTATGGGCCTCGAAGCTTTCTTT.

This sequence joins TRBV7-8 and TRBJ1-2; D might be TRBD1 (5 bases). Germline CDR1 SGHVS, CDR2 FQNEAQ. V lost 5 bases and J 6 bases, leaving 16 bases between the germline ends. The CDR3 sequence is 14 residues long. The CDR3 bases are TGTGCCAGCAGCCCTGATAGGGGATGGGATGGCTACACCTTC. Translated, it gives CASSPDRGWDGYTF.